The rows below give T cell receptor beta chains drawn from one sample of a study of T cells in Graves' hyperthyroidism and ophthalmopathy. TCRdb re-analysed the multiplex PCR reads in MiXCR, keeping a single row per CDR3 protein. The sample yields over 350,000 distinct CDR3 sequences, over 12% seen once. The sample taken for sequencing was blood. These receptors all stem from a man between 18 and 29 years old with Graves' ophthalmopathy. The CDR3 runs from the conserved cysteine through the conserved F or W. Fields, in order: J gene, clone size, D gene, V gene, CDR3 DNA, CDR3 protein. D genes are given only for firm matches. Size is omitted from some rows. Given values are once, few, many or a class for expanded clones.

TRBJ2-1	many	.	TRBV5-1	TGCGCCAGCAGCTTGGACCTATATGGCAATGAGCAGTTCTTC	CASSLDLYGNEQFF
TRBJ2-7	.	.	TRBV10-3	TGTGCCATCAGTCCGGGGACGGGTCGCTCCTACGAGCAGTACTTC	CAISPGTGRSYEQYF
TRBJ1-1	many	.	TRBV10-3	TGTGCCATCAGTGAGGCCCAGGGGAACACTGAAGCTTTCTTT	CAISEAQGNTEAFF
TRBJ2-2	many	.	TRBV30	TGTGCCTGGAGCCACAGTGGCGGGGAGCTGTTTTTT	CAWSHSGGELFF
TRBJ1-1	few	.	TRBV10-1	TGCGCCAGCTCAATGGCGGGGGACACTGAAGCTTTCTTT	CASSMAGDTEAFF
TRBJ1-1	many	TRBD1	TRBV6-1	TGTGCCAGCGGGGGAGGACAGGGAAGGTTGAGGGACACTGAAGCTTTCTTT	CASGGGQGRLRDTEAFF
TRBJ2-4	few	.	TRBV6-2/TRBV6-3	TGTGCCAGCAGCTCCTGGGGGGGCACCAAAAACATTCAGTACTTC	CASSSWGGTKNIQYF
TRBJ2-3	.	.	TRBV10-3	TGTGCCATCAGTGAAGGGGGGGGCCTATGGCGGGGCACAGATACGCAGTATTTT	CAISEGGGLWRGTDTQYF
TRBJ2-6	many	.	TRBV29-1	TGCAGCGTTGAAGATCAGGGGAATGGGGCCAACGTCCTGACTTTC	CSVEDQGNGANVLTF
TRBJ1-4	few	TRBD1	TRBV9	TGTGCCAGCAGCGCTGAAGCCCAACAGGGGTCAACTAATGAAAAACTGTTTTTT	CASSAEAQQGSTNEKLFF
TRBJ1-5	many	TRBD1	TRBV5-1	TGCGCCAGCAGCGTGGACAGGGACGCCAATCAGCCCCAGCATTTT	CASSVDRDANQPQHF
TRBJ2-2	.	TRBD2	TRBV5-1	TGCGCCAGCAGCTTGGGACTAGCGGGAGCCACCGGGGAGCTGTTTTTT	CASSLGLAGATGELFF
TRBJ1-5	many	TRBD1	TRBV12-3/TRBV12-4	TGTGCCAGCAGACCGCAGGGGGCACGGCAGCCCCAGCATTTT	CASRPQGARQPQHF
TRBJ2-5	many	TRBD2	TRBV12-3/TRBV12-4	TGTGCCAGCAGAACCCTTGGGGGGGGACAAGAGACCCAGTACTTC	CASRTLGGGQETQYF
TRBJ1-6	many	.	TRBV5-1	TGCGCCAGCACCGGGGACCTCAATTCACCCCTCCACTTT	CASTGDLNSPLHF
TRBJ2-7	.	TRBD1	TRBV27	TGTGCCAGCAGTTTAGACAGGGGGCACTACGAGCAGTACTTC	CASSLDRGHYEQYF
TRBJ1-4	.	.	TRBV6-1	TGTGCCAGCAGTGAACAGGAGGGGGCTAATGAAAAACTGTTTTTT	CASSEQEGANEKLFF
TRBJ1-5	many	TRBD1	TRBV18	TGTGCCAGCTCACCTAACAGGGGGAATCAGCCCCAGCATTTT	CASSPNRGNQPQHF
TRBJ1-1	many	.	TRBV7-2	TGTGCCAGCAGCTTAGGGTACAGGACCACCTTCACTGAAGCTTTCTTT	CASSLGYRTTFTEAFF
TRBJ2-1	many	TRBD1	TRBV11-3	TGTGCCAGCAGCTTAGCCCGGGACAGCGCTTACAATGAGCAGTTCTTC	CASSLARDSAYNEQFF
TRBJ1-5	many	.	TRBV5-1	TGCGCCAGCAGCTTGGGGGGGGTGACTAATCAGCCCCAGCATTTT	CASSLGGVTNQPQHF
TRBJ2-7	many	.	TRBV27	TGTGCCAGCAGTTTTGTGGGACAACACTACGAGCAGTACTTC	CASSFVGQHYEQYF
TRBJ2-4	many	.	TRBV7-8	TGTGCCAGCAGCTTTGGGATAGCCAAAAACATTCAGTACTTC	CASSFGIAKNIQYF
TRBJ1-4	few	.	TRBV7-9	TGTGCCAGCAGCTTCGGGCAGCTTAATGAAAAACTGTTTTTT	CASSFGQLNEKLFF
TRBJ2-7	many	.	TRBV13	TGTGCCAGCAGCTTAGGCCGGTGGGGGCGATACGAGCAGTACTTC	CASSLGRWGRYEQYF
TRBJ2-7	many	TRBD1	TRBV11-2	TGTGCCAGCAGCTTCCTCCTAATTTCAGGGGGTTCCTACGAGCAGTACTTC	CASSFLLISGGSYEQYF
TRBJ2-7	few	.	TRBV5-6	TGTGCCAGCAGCTTGGAAGGACTCTCCTACGAGCAGTACTTC	CASSLEGLSYEQYF
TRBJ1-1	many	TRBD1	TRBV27	TGTGCCAGCAGTTCCTACAGGGGGATGAACACTGAAGCTTTCTTT	CASSSYRGMNTEAFF
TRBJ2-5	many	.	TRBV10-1	TGCGCCAGCAGTGAGGTTAGGCAGAAAGAGACCCAGTACTTC	CASSEVRQKETQYF
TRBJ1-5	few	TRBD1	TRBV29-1	TGCAGCGTGGGAGGACAGGAGGGTCAGCCCCAGCATTTT	CSVGGQEGQPQHF
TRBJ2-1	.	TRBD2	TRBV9	TGTGCCAGCTCCTTGGCGGGGGGGCTTAGCGATGAGCAGTTCTTC	CASSLAGGLSDEQFF
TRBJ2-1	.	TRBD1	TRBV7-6	TGTGCCAGCAGGAGGACAGGGGGCGAGCAGTTCTTC	CASRRTGGEQFF
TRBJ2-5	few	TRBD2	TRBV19	TGTGCCAGTAGTACGCGCGCGGGGGAAGAGACCCAGTACTTC	CASSTRAGEETQYF
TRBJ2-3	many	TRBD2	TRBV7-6	TGTGCCAGCAGCTTACTAGCGGCCGGCACAGATACGCAGTATTTT	CASSLLAAGTDTQYF
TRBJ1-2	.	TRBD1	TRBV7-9	TGTGCCAGCAGCGAAACACAGGGGGCGGATGGCTACACCTTC	CASSETQGADGYTF
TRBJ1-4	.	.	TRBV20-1	TGCAGTGCCCACCTAGGGCGTGGCGGCGAAAAACTGTTTTTT	CSAHLGRGGEKLFF
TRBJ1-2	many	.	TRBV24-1	TGTGCCACCAGTGATTCATCGCGGAGGGGGGGCTATGGCTACACCTTC	CATSDSSRRGGYGYTF
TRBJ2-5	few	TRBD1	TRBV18	TGTGCCAGCTCGTCTGAACAGGGGGAAGAGACCCAGTACTTC	CASSSEQGEETQYF
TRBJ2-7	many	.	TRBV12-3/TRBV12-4	TGTGCCAGCAGTGTGGGGTACAGCTACGAGCAGTACTTC	CASSVGYSYEQYF
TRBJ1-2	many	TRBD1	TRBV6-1	TGTGCCAGCAGCTGGGGACAGGGCGTAGATGGCTACACCTTC	CASSWGQGVDGYTF
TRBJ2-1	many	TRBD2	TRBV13	TGTGCCAGCACCCCTAGCGGGGCGCACAATGAGCAGTTCTTC	CASTPSGAHNEQFF
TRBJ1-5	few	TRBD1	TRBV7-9	TGTGCCAGCAGCTACAGGGGTAATGTGGGGCAGCCCCAGCATTTT	CASSYRGNVGQPQHF
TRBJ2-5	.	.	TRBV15	TGTGCCACCAGCAGAGATCGATACCAAGAGACCCAGTACTTC	CATSRDRYQETQYF
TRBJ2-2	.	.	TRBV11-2	TGTGCCAGCAGCTTAGAAATTCTATCAGGCCCGTTTTTT	CASSLEILSGPFF
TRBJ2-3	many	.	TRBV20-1	TGCAGTGCTCGCAGAACAGATACGCAGTATTTT	CSARRTDTQYF
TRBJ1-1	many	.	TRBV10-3	TGTGCCATCAGCCCGACAGGGAACACTGAAGCTTTCTTT	CAISPTGNTEAFF
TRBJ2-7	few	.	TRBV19	TGTGCCAGTAGTATTCGCCACAGGGATGAGGGCTACGAGCAGTACTTC	CASSIRHRDEGYEQYF
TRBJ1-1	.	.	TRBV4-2	TGTGCCAGCAGCCCCGCGGGGGACACTGAAGCTTTCTTT	CASSPAGDTEAFF
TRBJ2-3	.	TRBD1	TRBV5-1	TGCGCCAGCAGCCCCCAACAGGGGGCCCACACAGATACGCAGTATTTT	CASSPQQGAHTDTQYF
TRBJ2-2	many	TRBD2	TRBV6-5	TGTGCCAGCAGTTACTCATCGGGACTAGCGGGAGCTAACACCGGGGAGCTGTTTTTT	CASSYSSGLAGANTGELFF
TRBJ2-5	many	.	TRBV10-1	TGCGCCAGCAGTGAGGGAGCGGAAGAGACCCAGTACTTC	CASSEGAEETQYF
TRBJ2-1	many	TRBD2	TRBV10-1	TGCGCCAGCAGTGAGAATAGCGGGGGGTCTGGTAATGAGCAGTTCTTC	CASSENSGGSGNEQFF